This T cell receptor beta chain was identified during a study of graft-versus-host responses after intestinal transplantation. The overall study: For about three years after anti-thymocyte globulin induction, all recipients took tacrolimus and steroids. Study outcomes and limitations: GvH clones occurred in recipient marrow; some first appeared in ileum or blood. High graft-versus-host to host-versus-graft T cell clonal ratios marked allografts of patients with graft-donor macrochimerism.

Measured with immunoSEQ multiplex PCR; TCRdb has only the in-frame clones, and not every one. This sample yields about 71,000 clones, of which less than 95% are seen a single time; about 1.3% belongs to the top ten. Germline lookup yields CDR1 MNHEY and CDR2 SMNVEV (reference sequence). V lost 4 bases and J lost 4, with 8 bases in between. CDR3 length equals 13 residues. A word on this clone: The antigen is not known.

The receptor was derived from a human donor who received an intestinal transplant. Source: unstimulated CD8+ T cells sorted from spleen or lymph node cells, taken before intestinal transplant. The chain links TRBV27 to TRBJ2-1; a possible D gene is TRBD1 (6 bases). The CDR3: CASSSQGYNEQFF. CDR3 nucleotide sequence: TGTGCCAGCAGTTCCCAGGGGTACAATGAGCAGTTCTTC.